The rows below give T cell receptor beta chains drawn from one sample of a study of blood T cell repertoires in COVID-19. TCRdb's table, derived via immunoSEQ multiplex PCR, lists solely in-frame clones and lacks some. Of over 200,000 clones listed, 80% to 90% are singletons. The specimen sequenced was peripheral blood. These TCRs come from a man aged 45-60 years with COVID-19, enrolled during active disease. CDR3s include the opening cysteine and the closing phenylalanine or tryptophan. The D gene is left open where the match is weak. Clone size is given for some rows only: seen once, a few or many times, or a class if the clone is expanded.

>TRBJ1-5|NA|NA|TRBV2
CASSGILRGGLSNQPQHF
TGTGCCAGCAGTGGGATCCTCCGAGGTGGCCTTAGCAATCAGCCCCAGCATTTT
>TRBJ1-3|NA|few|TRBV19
CASSTGSGNTIYF
TGTGCCAGTAGTACGGGCTCTGGAAACACCATATATTTT
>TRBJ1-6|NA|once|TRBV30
CAQQAAANSPLHF
TGTGCCCAACAAGCAGCGGCGAATTCACCCCTCCACTTT
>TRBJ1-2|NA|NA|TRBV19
CASTYERTRGYTF
TGTGCCAGTACCTACGAACGGACTAGAGGCTACACCTTC
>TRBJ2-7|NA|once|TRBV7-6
CASSLGQGGFYEQYF
TGTGCCAGCAGCTTAGGACAGGGAGGTTTCTACGAGCAGTACTTC
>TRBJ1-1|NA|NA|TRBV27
CASSGTNTEAFF
TGTGCCAGTTCCGGGACTAACACTGAAGCTTTCTTT
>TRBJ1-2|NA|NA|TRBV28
CASSHGYGYTF
TGTGCCAGCAGCCACGGCTATGGCTACACCTTC
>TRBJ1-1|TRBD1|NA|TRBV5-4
CASSGGQGPQARNQLEAFF
TGTGCCAGCAGCGGGGGACAGGGGCCCCAGGCCCGAAACCAACTCGAAGCTTTCTTT
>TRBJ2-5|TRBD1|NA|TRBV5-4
CASSPGQLQETQYF
TGTGCCAGCAGTCCGGGACAGCTCCAAGAGACCCAGTACTTC
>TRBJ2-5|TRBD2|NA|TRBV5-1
CASRIGLAEETQYF
TGCGCCAGCAGAATCGGACTAGCGGAAGAGACCCAGTACTTC
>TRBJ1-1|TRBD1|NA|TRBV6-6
CASSNRGQTEAFF
TGTGCCAGCAGTAACAGGGGGCAGACTGAAGCTTTCTTT
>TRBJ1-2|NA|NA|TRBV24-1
CATSDSLGDGYTF
TGTGCCACCAGTGATTCTTTAGGGGATGGCTACACCTTC
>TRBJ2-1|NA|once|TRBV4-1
CASSQTVGGGGNEQFF
TGCGCCAGCAGCCAAACGGTGGGAGGCGGCGGGAATGAGCAGTTCTTC
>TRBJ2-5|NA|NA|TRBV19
CASSNGRGSTQYF
TGTGCCAGTAGTAATGGGCGAGGGTCAACCCAGTACTTC
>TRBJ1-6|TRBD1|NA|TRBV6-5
CASSSGQNNSPLHF
TGTGCCAGCAGTTCGGGACAGAATAATTCACCCCTCCACTTT
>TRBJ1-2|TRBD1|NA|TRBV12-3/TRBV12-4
CASSIQGGYGYTF
TGTGCCAGCAGTATCCAAGGGGGCTACGGCTACACCTTC
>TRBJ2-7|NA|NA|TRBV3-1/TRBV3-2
CASSHPRGKSYEQYF
TGTGCCAGCAGCCACCCCAGGGGCAAGTCCTACGAGCAGTACTTC
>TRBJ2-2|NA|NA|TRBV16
CASSQLGSTGELFF
TGTGCCAGCAGCCAATTAGGGAGTACCGGGGAGCTGTTTTTT
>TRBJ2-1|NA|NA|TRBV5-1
CASSSQGLRNEQFF
TGCGCCAGCAGCTCCCAGGGCCTTCGCAATGAGCAGTTCTTC
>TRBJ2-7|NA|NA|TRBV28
CASNTLGLSYEQYF
TGTGCCAGCAATACCCTGGGACTGAGCTACGAGCAGTACTTC
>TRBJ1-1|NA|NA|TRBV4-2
CASSQGERNTEAFF
TGTGCCAGCAGCCAAGGGGAGAGGAACACTGAAGCTTTCTTT
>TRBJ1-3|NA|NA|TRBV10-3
CAISESEVRSGNTIYF
TGTGCCATCAGTGAGTCTGAGGTTCGCTCTGGAAACACCATATATTTT
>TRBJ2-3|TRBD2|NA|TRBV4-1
CASSQERGATDTQYF
TGCGCCAGCAGCCAAGAGCGGGGGGCGACAGATACGCAGTATTTT
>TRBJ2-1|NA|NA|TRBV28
CASSLSTHSSYNEQFF
TGTGCCAGCAGTTTATCGACACATAGCTCCTACAATGAGCAGTTCTTC
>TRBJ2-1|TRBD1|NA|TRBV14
CASSPRGTGLFNEQFF
TGTGCCAGCAGCCCAAGGGGGACAGGGCTTTTCAATGAGCAGTTCTTC
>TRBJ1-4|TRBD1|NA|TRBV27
CASSLSTGQGDEKLFF
TGTGCCAGCAGTTTATCGACGGGACAGGGCGATGAAAAACTGTTTTTT
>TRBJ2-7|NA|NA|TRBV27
CASSLSRRGIEQYF
TGTGCCAGCAGTTTAAGTCGACGAGGTATCGAGCAGTACTTC
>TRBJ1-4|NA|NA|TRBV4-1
CASSQMGGAVGLEKLFF
TGCGCCAGCAGCCAAATGGGAGGGGCGGTGGGTTTAGAAAAACTGTTTTTT